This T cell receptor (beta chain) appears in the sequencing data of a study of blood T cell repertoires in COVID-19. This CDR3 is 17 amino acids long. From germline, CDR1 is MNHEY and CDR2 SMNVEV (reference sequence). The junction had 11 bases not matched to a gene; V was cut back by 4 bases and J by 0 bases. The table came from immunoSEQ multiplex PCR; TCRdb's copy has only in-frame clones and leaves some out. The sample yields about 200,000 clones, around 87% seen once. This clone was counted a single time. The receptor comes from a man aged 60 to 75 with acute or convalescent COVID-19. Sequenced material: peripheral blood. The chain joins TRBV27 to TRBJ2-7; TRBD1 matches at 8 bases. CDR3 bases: TGTGCCAGCAGTTCTGGCTTTGCAGGGGGCTACTCCTACGAGCAGTACTTC. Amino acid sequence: CASSSGFAGGYSYEQYF.